This T cell receptor beta chain derives from a study of immune evolution from preneoplasia to lung adenocarcinoma. Study summary: HLA loss of heterozygosity: over 5.5% AIS, around 16% MIA, about 30% ADC, none AAH.

Details on this clone: The antigen remains unidentified.

General study results and limits: Top clone share appeared to fall from AAH through AIS, MIA, adenocarcinoma. Later-stage lesions seemingly showed higher T cell density and diversity than normal lung.

In germline, CDR1 is KGHSH, CDR2 LQKENI. This CDR3 has 15 residues. J was trimmed by 4 bases and V by 5 bases; bases with no gene match: 8. The repertoire was sequenced with immunoSEQ multiplex PCR; TCRdb's copy has only in-frame clones and lacks some. The table has about 8,900 clones, nearly 80% seen once. Premalignant or tumor cells were enriched by macro-dissection after pathologic assessment. The TCR was taken from a person aged 80 or older with lung adenocarcinoma. The source material was FFPE lung adenocarcinoma in situ tissue. The chain carries TRBV18 and TRBJ1-2; 9 bases align to TRBD1. The CDR3 loop reads CASSKAGQGGYGYTF. Written as DNA, the CDR3 is TGTGCCAGCTCAAAAGCGGGACAGGGTGGCTATGGCTACACCTTC. The variable domain in full, with the rest retrieved from reference TRBV18 and TRBJ1-2, is NAGVMQNPRHLVRRRGQEARLRCSPMKGHSHVYWYRQLPEEGLKFMVYLQKENIIDESGMPKERFSAEFPKEGPSILRIQQVVRGDSAAYFCASSKAGQGGYGYTFGSGTRLTVV.